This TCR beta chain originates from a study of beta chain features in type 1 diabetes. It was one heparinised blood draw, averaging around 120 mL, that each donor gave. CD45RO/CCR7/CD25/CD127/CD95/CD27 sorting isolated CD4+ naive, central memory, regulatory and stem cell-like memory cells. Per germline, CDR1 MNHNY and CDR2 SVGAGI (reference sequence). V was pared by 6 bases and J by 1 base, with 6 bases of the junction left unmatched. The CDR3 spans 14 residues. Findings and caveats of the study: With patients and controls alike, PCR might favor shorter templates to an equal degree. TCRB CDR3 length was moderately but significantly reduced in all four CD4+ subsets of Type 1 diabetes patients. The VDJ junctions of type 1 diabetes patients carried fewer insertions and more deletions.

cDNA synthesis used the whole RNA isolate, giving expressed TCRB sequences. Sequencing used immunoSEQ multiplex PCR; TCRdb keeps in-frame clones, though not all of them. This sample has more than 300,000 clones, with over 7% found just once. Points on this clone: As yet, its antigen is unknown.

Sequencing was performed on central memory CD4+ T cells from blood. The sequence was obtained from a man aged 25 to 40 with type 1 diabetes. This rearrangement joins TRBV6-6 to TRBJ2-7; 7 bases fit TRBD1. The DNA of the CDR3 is TGTGCCAGCAGGTCAGGGACAGCTTCCTACGAGCAGTACTTC. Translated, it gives CASRSGTASYEQYF.